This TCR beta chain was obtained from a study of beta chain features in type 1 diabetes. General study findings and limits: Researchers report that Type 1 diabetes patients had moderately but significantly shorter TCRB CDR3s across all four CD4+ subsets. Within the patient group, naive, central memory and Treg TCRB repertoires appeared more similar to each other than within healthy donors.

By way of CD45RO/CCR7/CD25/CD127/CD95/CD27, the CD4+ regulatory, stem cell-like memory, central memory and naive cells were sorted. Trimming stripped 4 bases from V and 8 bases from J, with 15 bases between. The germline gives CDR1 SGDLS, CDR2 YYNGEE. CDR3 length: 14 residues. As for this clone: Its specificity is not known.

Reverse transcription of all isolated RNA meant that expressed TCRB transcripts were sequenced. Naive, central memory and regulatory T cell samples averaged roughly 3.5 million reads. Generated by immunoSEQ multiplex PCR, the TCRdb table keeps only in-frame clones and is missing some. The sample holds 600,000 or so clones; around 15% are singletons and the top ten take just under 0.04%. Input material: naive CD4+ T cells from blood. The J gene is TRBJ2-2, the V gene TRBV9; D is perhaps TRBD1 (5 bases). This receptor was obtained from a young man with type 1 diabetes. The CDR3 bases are TGTGCCAGCAGCACGCGCTTCGACAGTGGGGAGCTGTTTTTT. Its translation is CASSTRFDSGELFF.